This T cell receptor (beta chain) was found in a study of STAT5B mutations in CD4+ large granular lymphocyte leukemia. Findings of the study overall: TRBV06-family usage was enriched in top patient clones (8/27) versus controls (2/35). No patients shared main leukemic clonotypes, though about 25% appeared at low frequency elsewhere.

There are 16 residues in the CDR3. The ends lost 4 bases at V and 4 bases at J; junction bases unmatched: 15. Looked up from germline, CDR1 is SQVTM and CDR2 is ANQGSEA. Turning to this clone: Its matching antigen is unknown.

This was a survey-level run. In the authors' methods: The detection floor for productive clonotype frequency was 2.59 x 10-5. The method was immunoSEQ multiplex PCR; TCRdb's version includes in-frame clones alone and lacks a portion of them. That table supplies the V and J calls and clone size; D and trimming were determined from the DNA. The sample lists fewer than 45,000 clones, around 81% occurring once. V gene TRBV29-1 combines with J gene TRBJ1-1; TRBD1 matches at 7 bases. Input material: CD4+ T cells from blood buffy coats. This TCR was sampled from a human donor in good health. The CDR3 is CSVVGVAGGIGTEAFF. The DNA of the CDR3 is TGCAGCGTTGTAGGGGTGGCAGGGGGAATCGGCACTGAAGCTTTCTTT.